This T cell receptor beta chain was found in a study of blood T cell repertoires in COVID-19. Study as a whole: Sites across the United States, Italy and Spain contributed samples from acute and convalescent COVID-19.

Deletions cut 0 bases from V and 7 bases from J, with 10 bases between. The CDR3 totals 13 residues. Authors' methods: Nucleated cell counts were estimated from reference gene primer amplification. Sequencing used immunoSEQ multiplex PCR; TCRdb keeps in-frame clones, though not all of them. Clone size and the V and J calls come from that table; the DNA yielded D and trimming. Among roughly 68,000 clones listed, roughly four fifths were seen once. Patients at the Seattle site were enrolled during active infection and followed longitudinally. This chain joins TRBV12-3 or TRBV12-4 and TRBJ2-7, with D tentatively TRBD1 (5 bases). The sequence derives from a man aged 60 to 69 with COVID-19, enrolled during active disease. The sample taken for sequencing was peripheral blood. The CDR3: CASSLAGLGEQYF. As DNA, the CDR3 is TGTGCCAGCAGTTTAGCGGGGCTTGGGGAGCAGTACTTC.